The clone carrying this T cell receptor (beta chain) was seen repeatedly, ten times or more. Its specificity is unknown. Via MiXCR, TCRdb re-called the RT-PCR reads, giving one row per CDR3 protein. The sample lists some 520,000 distinct CDR3 sequences; approximately 17% were seen once. This sample was taken from a study of response to subunit inactivated influenza vaccine. Trimming stripped 2 bases from V and 0 bases from J, with 4 bases between. The CDR3 spans 14 residues. From germline, CDR1 is SEHNR and CDR2 FQNEAQ (reference sequence). Study-wide findings and caveats: Authors suggested that a seasonal influenza vaccination recruits few new T cells each time.

This sequence was found in a man between 50 and 70 years old who received an inactivated influenza vaccine. The chain has TRBV7-9 and TRBJ2-2, with D hard to call. This specimen consisted of CD4+ T cells sorted from PBMCs, obtained approximately 25 months after vaccination. The CDR3 loop reads CASSLPTNTGELFF. The CDR3 DNA is TGTGCCAGCAGCTTACCGACGAACACCGGGGAGCTGTTTTTT.